This passage covers 3 T cell receptor beta chains from one sample sequenced in a study of cytomegalovirus exposure and HLA in healthy donors. Clones were sequenced by immunoSEQ multiplex PCR, and TCRdb holds only the in-frame ones, with some missing. The sample records about 160,000 clones, approximately 96% being singletons. The source material was PBMCs. The receptors here all came from a woman under 30 in good health and CMV-seronegative.

V gene TRBV5-4 combines with J gene TRBJ2-1; D is unresolved. This CDR3 region has 15 residues. Per the germline V gene, CDR1 is SGHNT and CDR2 is YYREEE (reference sequence). The V end was cut by 3 bases, the J end by 1 base, with 11 bases between. The CDR3 region has the DNA TGTGCCAGCAGCTGGAGTTCCATTTCCTACAATGAGCAGTTCTTC. Protein sequence: CASSWSSISYNEQFF.

The chain recombines TRBV5-1 with TRBJ2-5, with a possible D match to TRBD2 (6 bases). The V and J ends lost 1 base and 5 bases respectively, with 15 bases between them. CDR1 and CDR2 (germline): SGHRS, YFSETQ. This CDR3 is built from 15 residues. The CDR3 spells CASSLNWGEEETQYF. The CDR3 DNA sequence: TGCGCCAGCAGCTTGAATTGGGGGGAAGAGGAGACCCAGTACTTC.

The chain recombines TRBV2 with TRBJ1-2, with a possible D match to TRBD1 (5 bases). Trimming removed 1 base at V and 6 bases at J, with 12 bases between. The CDR3 spans 14 residues. Germline V lookup: CDR1 SNHLY, CDR2 FYNNEI. The CDR3: CASSEGQGIDGYTF. The CDR3 DNA is TGTGCCAGCAGTGAAGGGCAGGGAATAGATGGCTACACCTTC.